This T cell receptor beta chain was found in a study of monozygotic twins with inflammatory bowel disease. General study points: Treatment differences in immunosuppression may have added variability to the repertoires of patients.

CDR1 and CDR2 from the germline V gene are DFQATT and SNEGSKA (reference sequence). This CDR3 spans 15 amino acids. cDNA encoding TCRalpha and TCRbeta underwent two nested PCRs of roughly 17 and 9 cycles, each of which was followed by bead purification. Using the 5' RACE reads, TCRdb records one entry per CDR3 protein without DNA. The listing contains around 410,000 distinct CDR3 sequences. To note about this clonotype: Its specificity is unknown.

The sample consisted of blood. The TCR comes from a human donor with ulcerative colitis or Crohn's disease, or a healthy co-twin of an affected twin (not recorded which). The rearrangement joins TRBV20-1 to TRBJ2-7; TCRdb calls TRBD1, which cannot be checked without DNA. CDR3 region: CSARDLQGGTYEQYF.